This T cell receptor (beta chain) was recovered during a study of blood T cells in healthy people across ages. Study-wide findings and caveats: Among T cells, TCR beta diversity per million cells dropped roughly linearly as age rose. More naive CD4+ cells and higher diversity marked long-lived donors relative to aged donors.

Combining a sample-barcoded 5' primer with a J-beta primer mix, a second PCR ran for 7 to 11 cycles. TCRdb passed the 5' RACE reads through MiXCR, listing each CDR3 protein once. The table shows roughly 1,300,000 distinct CDR3 sequences, with approximately 59% occurring only once. For this clonotype: As yet, its antigen is unknown.

Looked up from germline, CDR1 is SGHDN and CDR2 is FVKESK. This CDR3 comprises 13 residues. After removal of 8 bases from V and 8 bases from J, the junction contained 11 bases not matched to a gene. Source material: blood. This TCR came from a man younger than 35 in good health. The chain has TRBV14 and TRBJ1-2; 7 positions agree with TRBD1. Here the CDR3 DNA reads TGTGCCAGCGGCACAGGGGCAGGAAGAGGCTACACCTTC. Its translation is CASGTGAGRGYTF.